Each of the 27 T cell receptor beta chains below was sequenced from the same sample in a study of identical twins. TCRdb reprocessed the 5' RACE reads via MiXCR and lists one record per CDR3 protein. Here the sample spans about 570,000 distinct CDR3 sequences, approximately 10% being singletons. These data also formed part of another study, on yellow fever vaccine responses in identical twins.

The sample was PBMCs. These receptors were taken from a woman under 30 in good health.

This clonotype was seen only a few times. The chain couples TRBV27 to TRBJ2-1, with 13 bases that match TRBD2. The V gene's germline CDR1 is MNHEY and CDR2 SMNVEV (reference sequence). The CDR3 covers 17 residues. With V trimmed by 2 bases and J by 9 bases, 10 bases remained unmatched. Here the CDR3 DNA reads TGTGCCAGCAGTTTACTCCCCGGACTAGCGGGGGCCGGTGAGCAGTTCTTC. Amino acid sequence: CASSLLPGLAGAGEQFF.

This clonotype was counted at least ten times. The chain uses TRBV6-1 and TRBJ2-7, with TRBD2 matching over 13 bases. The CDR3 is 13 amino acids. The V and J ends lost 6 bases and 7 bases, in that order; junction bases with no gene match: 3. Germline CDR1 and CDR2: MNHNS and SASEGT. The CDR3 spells CASSQGLAGEQYF. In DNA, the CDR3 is TGTGCCAGCAGCCAGGGACTAGCGGGAGAGCAGTACTTC.

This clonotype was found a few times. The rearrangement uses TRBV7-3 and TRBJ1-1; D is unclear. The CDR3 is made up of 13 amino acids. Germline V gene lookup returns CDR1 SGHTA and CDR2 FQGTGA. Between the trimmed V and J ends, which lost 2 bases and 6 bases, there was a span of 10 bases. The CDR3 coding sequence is TGTGCCAGCAGCTTACCGGGCGGGGCTGAAGCTTTCTTT. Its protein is CASSLPGGAEAFF. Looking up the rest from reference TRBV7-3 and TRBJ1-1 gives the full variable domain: GAGVSQTPSNKVTEKGKYVELRCDPISGHTALYWYRQSLGQGPEFLIYFQGTGAADDSGLPNDRFFAVRPEGSVSTLKIQRTERGDSAVYLCASSLPGGAEAFFGQGTRLTVV.

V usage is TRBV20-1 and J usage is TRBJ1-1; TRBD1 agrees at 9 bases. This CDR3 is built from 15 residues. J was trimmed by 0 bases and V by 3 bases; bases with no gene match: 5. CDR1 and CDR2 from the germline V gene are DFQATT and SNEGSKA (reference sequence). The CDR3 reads CSARGGTGLNTEAFF. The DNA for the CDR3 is TGCAGTGCTAGGGGGGGGACAGGGCTGAACACTGAAGCTTTCTTT.

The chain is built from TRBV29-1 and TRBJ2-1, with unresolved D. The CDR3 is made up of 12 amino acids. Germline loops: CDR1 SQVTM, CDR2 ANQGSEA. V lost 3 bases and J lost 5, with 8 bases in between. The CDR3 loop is CSVDLANNEQFF. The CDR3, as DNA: TGCAGCGTTGACTTAGCCAACAATGAGCAGTTCTTC.

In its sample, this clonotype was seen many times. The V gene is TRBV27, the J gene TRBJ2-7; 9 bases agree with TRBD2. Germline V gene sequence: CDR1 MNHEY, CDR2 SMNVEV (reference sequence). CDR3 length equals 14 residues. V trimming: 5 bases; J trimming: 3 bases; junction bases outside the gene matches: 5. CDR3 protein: CASSARTSDYEQYF. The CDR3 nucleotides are TGTGCCAGCAGTGCCAGGACTAGCGACTACGAGCAGTACTTC.

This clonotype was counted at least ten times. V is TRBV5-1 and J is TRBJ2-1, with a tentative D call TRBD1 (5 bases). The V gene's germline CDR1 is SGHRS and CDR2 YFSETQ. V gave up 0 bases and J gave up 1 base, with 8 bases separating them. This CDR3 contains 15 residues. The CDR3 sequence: CASSLGQLSYNEQFF. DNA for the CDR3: TGCGCCAGCAGCTTGGGACAGCTATCCTACAATGAGCAGTTCTTC.

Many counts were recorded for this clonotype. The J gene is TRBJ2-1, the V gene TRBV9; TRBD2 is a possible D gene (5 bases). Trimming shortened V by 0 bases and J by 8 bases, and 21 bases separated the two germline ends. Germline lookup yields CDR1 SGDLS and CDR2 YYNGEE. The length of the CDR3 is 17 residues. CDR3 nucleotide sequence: TGTGCCAGCAGCGTAGCTCAGCGGTTAGGGATTGGCGATGAGCAGTTCTTC. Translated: CASSVAQRLGIGDEQFF.

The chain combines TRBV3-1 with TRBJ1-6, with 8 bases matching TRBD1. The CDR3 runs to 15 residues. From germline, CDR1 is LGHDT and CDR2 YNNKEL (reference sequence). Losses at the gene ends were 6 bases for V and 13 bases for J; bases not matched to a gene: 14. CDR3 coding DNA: TGTGCCAGCAGTACCAAAGACAGGGGAGTTGTGCCCCTCCACTTT. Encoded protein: CASSTKDRGVVPLHF. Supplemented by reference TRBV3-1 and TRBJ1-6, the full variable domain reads DTAVSQTPKYLVTQMGNDKSIKCEQNLGHDTMYWYKQDSKKFLKIMFSYNNKELIINETVPNRFSPKSPDKAHLNLHINSLELGDSAVYFCASSTKDRGVVPLHFGNGTRLTVT.

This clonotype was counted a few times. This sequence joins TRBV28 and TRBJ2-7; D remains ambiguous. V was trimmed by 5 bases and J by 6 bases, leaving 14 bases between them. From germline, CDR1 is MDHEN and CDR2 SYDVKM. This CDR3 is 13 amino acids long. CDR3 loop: CASSILPPVEQYF. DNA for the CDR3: TGTGCCAGCAGTATCCTCCCCCCGGTCGAGCAGTACTTC.

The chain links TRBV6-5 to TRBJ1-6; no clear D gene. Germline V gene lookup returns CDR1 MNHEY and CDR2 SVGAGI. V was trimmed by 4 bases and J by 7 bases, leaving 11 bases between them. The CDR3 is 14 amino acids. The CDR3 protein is CASSSDVQNSPLHF. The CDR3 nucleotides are TGTGCCAGCAGTTCCGACGTCCAGAATTCACCCCTCCACTTT.

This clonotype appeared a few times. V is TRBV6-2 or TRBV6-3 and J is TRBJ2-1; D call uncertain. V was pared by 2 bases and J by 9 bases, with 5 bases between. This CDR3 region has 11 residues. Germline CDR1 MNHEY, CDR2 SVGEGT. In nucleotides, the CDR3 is TGTGCCAGCAGTTACGCGATTGAGCAGTTCTTC. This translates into CASSYAIEQFF.

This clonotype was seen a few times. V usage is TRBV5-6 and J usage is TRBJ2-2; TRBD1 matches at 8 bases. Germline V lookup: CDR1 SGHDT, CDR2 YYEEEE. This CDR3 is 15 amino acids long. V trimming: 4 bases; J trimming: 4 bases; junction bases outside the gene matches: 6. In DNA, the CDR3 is TGTGCCAGCAGCCCCGACAGGGGACTCACCGGGGAGCTGTTTTTT. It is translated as CASSPDRGLTGELFF.

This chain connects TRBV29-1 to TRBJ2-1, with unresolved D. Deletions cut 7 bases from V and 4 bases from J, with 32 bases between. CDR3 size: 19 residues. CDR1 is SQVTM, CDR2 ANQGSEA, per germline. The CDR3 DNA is TGCAGCGCCACTCCTCCCTTGGGCCTTAGCTTAAGTGGGTACAATGAGCAGTTCTTC. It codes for CSATPPLGLSLSGYNEQFF.

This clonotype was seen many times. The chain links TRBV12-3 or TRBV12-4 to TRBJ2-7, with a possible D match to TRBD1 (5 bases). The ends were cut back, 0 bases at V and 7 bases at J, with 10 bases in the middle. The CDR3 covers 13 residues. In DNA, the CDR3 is TGTGCCAGCAGTTTAGCGCAAGGGGAAGAGCAGTACTTC. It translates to CASSLAQGEEQYF.

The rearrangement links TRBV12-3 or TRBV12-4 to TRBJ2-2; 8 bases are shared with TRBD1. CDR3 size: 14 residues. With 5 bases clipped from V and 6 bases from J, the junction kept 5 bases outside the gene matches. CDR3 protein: CASSPQGVPGELFF. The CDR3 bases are TGTGCCAGCAGTCCACAGGGGGTTCCCGGGGAGCTGTTTTTT.

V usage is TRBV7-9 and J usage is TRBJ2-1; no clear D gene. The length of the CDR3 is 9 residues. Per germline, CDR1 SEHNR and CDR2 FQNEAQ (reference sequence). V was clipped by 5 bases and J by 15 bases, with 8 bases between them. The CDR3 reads CASSDFPFF. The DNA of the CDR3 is TGTGCCAGCAGCGACTTCCCGTTCTTC.

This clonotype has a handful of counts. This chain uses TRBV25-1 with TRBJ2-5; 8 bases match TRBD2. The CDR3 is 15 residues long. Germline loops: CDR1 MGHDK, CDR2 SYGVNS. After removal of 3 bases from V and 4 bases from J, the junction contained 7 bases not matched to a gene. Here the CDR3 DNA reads TGTGCCAGCAGTGACTCGGGGGGGTTGGGAGAGACCCAGTACTTC. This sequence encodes CASSDSGGLGETQYF.

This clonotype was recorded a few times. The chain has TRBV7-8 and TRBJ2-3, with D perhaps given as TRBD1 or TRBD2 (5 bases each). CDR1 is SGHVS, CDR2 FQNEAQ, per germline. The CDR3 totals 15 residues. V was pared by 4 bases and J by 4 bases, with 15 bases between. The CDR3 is CASSSPGTPADTQYF. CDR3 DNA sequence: TGTGCCAGCAGCTCGCCCGGGACCCCAGCAGATACGCAGTATTTT. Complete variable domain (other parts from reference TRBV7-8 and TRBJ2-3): GAGVSQSPRYKVAKRGQDVALRCDPISGHVSLFWYQQALGQGPEFLTYFQNEAQLDKSGLPSDRFFAERPEGSVSTLKIQRTQQEDSAVYLCASSSPGTPADTQYFGPGTRLTVL.

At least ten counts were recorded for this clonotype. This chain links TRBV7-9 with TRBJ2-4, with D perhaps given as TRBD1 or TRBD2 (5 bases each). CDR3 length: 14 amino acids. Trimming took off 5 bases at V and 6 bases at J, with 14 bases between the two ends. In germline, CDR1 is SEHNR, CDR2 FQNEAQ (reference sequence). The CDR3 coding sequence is TGTGCCAGCAGCATGGGGGACCGGGGAAACATTCAGTACTTC. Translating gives CASSMGDRGNIQYF.

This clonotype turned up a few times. The chain's CDR3 is CASSFGQGADTQYF. The CDR3 DNA reads as TGTGCCAGCAGTTTCGGACAGGGTGCAGATACGCAGTATTTT. The chain joins TRBV6-2 or TRBV6-3 to TRBJ2-3; 8 bases align to TRBD1. After removal of 4 bases from V and 4 bases from J, the junction contained 4 bases not matched to a gene. The CDR3 extends over 14 amino acids. The germline CDR1 and CDR2 sequences are MNHEY and SVGEGT.

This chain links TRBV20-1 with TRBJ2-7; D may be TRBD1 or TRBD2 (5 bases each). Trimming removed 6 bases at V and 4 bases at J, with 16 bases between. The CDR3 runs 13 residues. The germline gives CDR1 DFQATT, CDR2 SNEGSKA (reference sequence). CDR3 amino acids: CSARDRQRYEQYF. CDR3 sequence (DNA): TGCAGTGCGAGGGACCGCCAACGATACGAGCAGTACTTC.

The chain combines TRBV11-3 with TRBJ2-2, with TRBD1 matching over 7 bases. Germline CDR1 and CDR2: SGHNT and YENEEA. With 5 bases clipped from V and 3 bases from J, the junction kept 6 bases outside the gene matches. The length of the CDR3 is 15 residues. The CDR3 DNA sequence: TGTGCCAGCAGCCCCGACAGGGACGACACCGGGGAGCTGTTTTTT. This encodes CASSPDRDDTGELFF.

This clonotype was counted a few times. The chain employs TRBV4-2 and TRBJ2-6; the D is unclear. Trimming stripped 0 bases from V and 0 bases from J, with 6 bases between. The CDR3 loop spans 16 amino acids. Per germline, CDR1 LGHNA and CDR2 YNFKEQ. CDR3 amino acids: CASSQDLNSGANVLTF. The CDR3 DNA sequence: TGTGCCAGCAGCCAAGACCTGAACTCTGGGGCCAACGTCCTGACTTTC.

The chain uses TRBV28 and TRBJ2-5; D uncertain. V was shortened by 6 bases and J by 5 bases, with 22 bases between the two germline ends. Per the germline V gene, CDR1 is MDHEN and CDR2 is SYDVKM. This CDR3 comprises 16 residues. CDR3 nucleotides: TGTGCCAGCAGCTCTATCAGGAACCTCCACGATGAGACCCAGTACTTC. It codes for CASSSIRNLHDETQYF.

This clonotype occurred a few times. CDR3 nucleotide sequence: TGTGCCCTTGGCGGTAATCATACGCAGTATTTT. Translating it yields CALGGNHTQYF. The chain recombines TRBV7-9 with TRBJ2-3; no clear D gene. The V and J ends lost 11 bases and 7 bases respectively, with 13 bases between them. The CDR3 loop spans 11 amino acids. Germline CDR1 SEHNR, CDR2 FQNEAQ (reference sequence).

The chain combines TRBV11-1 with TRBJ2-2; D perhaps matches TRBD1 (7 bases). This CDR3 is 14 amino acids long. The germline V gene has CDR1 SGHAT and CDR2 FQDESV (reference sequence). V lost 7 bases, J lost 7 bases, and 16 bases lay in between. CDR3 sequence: CASIAGGSGGELFF. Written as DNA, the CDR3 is TGTGCCAGCATCGCAGGGGGGAGCGGCGGGGAGCTGTTTTTT.